A single sample gave rise to the 6 T cell receptor beta chains below, sequenced in a study of regulatory T cells in long-lasting Graves disease. Construction of the TCR beta libraries employed iRepertoire HTBI primers in conjunction with Arm-PCR of CDR3 regions. MiXCR was run by TCRdb on the multiplex PCR reads, yielding one entry per CDR3 protein. Of about 470,000 distinct CDR3 sequences in the sample, about 20% were seen once. Time point meaning: persistent/refractory GD, antithyroid drugs over 5 years with positive TRAb. Making the TCR library involved RNA that had been extracted from PBMCs. The source was peripheral blood mononuclear cells (PBMCs), collected when the disease was refractory, from a patient treated with antithyroid drugs. The receptor set was obtained from a female donor with Graves disease.

V usage is TRBV6-1 and J usage is TRBJ2-7; D uncertain. Germline V gene lookup returns CDR1 MNHNS and CDR2 SASEGT. This CDR3 contains 15 residues. V was clipped by 1 base and J by 0 bases, with 10 bases between them. The CDR3 DNA sequence: TGTGCCAGCAGTGAAGGGTACCTCCCCTCCTACGAGCAGTACTTC. Its translation is CASSEGYLPSYEQYF.

Many counts were recorded for this clonotype. The chain combines TRBV7-3 with TRBJ1-1, with D perhaps matching TRBD1 (6 bases). V shed 5 bases and J shed 7 bases, with 14 bases lying between them. The CDR3 loop spans 13 amino acids. Germline V CDR1 and CDR2: SGHTA, FQGTGA. CDR3 loop: CASSLRGGREAFF. The CDR3 nucleotides are TGTGCCAGCAGCCTAAGGGGGGGCCGTGAAGCTTTCTTT.

The table lists this clonotype with many counts. This sequence joins TRBV11-2 and TRBJ2-7; tentative D call: TRBD1 (6 bases). Trimming shortened V by 1 base and J by 4 bases, and 11 bases separated the two germline ends. The CDR3 loop spans 14 amino acids. In germline, CDR1 is SGHAT, CDR2 FQNNGV. The CDR3 DNA follows: TGTGCCAGCAGCTTAGGACAGGTTCATTACGAGCAGTACTTC. It is translated as CASSLGQVHYEQYF. The entire variable domain, with the rest obtained from reference TRBV11-2 and TRBJ2-7, is as follows: EAGVAQSPRYKIIEKRQSVAFWCNPISGHATLYWYQQILGQGPKLLIQFQNNGVVDDSQLPKDRFSAERLKGVDSTLKIQPAKLEDSAVYLCASSLGQVHYEQYFGPGTRLTVT.

The chain employs TRBV20-1 and TRBJ1-4; a possible D gene is TRBD1 (5 bases). Germline loops: CDR1 DFQATT, CDR2 SNEGSKA (reference sequence). The CDR3 loop spans 13 amino acids. The CDR3 here is CTLGGGAKGKLFF. DNA for the CDR3: TGCACCCTGGGGGGGGGAGCGAAAGGAAAACTGTTTTTT.

This clonotype was seen many times. The chain is built from TRBV7-2 and TRBJ2-7; no definite D call. V gave up 3 bases and J gave up 4 bases, with 13 bases separating them. CDR3 length: 14 residues. Germline-derived CDR1 and CDR2 are SGHTA and FQGNSA. The CDR3 sequence is CASSFEASGYEQYF. As DNA, the CDR3 is TGTGCCAGCAGCTTTGAGGCTAGTGGGTACGAGCAGTACTTC. Complete variable domain (other parts from reference TRBV7-2 and TRBJ2-7): GAGVSQSPSNKVTEKGKDVELRCDPISGHTALYWYRQSLGQGLEFLIYFQGNSAPDKSGLPSDRFSAERTGGSVSTLTIQRTQQEDSAVYLCASSFEASGYEQYFGPGTRLTVT.

This clonotype was seen many times. The chain has TRBV27 and TRBJ1-6; 10 bases line up with TRBD1. The CDR3 consists of 15 residues. Per germline, CDR1 MNHEY and CDR2 SMNVEV (reference sequence). V lost 4 bases, J lost 9 bases, and 6 bases stayed unmatched. The chain's CDR3 is CASSWRGQGFSPLHF. The CDR3 DNA is TGTGCCAGCAGTTGGAGGGGACAGGGGTTTTCACCCCTCCACTTT.